A selection of T cell receptor beta chains follows, all from one sample in a study of PD-1 blockade in classical Hodgkin lymphoma. Only in-frame clones appear in the TCRdb table, and some are missing; sequencing was by immunoSEQ multiplex PCR. The table records just over 60,000 clones, approximately 89% of them present only once. Sequencing was performed on peripheral blood mononuclear cells (PBMCs), taken at baseline. The receptor source for this set is a human donor with classical Hodgkin lymphoma. Both conserved end residues are part of each CDR3. Each record gives: D gene, clone size, CDR3 length, V gene, J gene, CDR3 DNA, CDR3 protein. D genes are given only for firm matches. Size is omitted from some rows. Given values are once, few, many or a class for expanded clones.

TRBD1	.	16	TRBV27	TRBJ1-3	TGTGCCAGCAGTCGTACCGGGACAGGGAACGGAAACACCATATATTTT	CASSRTGTGNGNTIYF
TRBD1	once	13	TRBV10-2	TRBJ2-2	TGCGCCACCGTAGGGACAGGGACCGGGGAGCTGTTTTTT	CATVGTGTGELFF
.	.	15	TRBV7-9	TRBJ1-1	TGTGCCAGCAGCTTAGATCAAGGGATTAACACTGAAGCTTTCTTT	CASSLDQGINTEAFF
TRBD1	.	19	TRBV9	TRBJ1-3	TGTGCCAGCAGCCCCCGGGCAGGGGGCGAATTTTCCCGGATCGACACCATATATTTT	CASSPRAGGEFSRIDTIYF
TRBD2	.	17	TRBV9	TRBJ2-3	TGTGCCAGCAGCGTAGCTGGGCTAGCGGGGACCACAGATACGCAGTATTTT	CASSVAGLAGTTDTQYF
.	.	14	TRBV7-2	TRBJ2-7	TGTGCCAGCAGCGTCTTTTTCGGGACCTACGAGCAGTACTTC	CASSVFFGTYEQYF
.	.	13	TRBV6-5	TRBJ1-1	TGTGCCAGCAGTTATTACATGAACACTGAAGCTTTCTTT	CASSYYMNTEAFF
TRBD1	.	13	TRBV30	TRBJ1-5	TGTGCCTGGAGTGCAGGGGGAAATCAGCCCCAGCATTTT	CAWSAGGNQPQHF
TRBD2	.	15	TRBV9	TRBJ2-7	TGTGCCAGCAGCGTAGGGGCGGGGGGATCCTACGAGCAGTACTTC	CASSVGAGGSYEQYF
.	once	14	TRBV7-2	TRBJ2-5	TGTGCCAGCAGCTTCCCAAGCAGGGTAGAGACCCAGTACTTC	CASSFPSRVETQYF
.	few	15	TRBV15	TRBJ1-2	TGTGCCACCAGCAGTCACACAACTCCAGGCTATGGCTACACCTTC	CATSSHTTPGYGYTF
.	.	14	TRBV30	TRBJ2-5	TGTGCCTGGAGTGTACGTGGAGTTGAAGAGACCCAGTACTTC	CAWSVRGVEETQYF
.	.	14	TRBV2	TRBJ1-1	TGTGCCAGCAGGTCAACCCAGGGGATCACTGAAGCTTTCTTT	CASRSTQGITEAFF
.	.	14	TRBV11-3	TRBJ1-1	TGTGCCAGCAGCTTAGACGGACGCGGCACTGAAGCTTTCTTT	CASSLDGRGTEAFF
.	.	14	TRBV5-4	TRBJ2-2	TGTGCCAGCAGCTGGACTCAAGACACCGGGGAGCTGTTTTTT	CASSWTQDTGELFF
TRBD1	.	14	TRBV6-6	TRBJ2-2	TGTGCCACCTGGGGGACAGGGAACACCGGGGAGCTGTTTTTT	CATWGTGNTGELFF
.	.	13	TRBV6-6	TRBJ1-3	TGTGCCAGCAGGGGGGGTGAGGGAAACACCATATATTTT	CASRGGEGNTIYF
.	.	15	TRBV6-5	TRBJ1-3	TGTGCCAGCAGTTATGAGGGAGGGGACGGAAACACCATATATTTT	CASSYEGGDGNTIYF
.	.	15	TRBV5-1	TRBJ1-5	TGCGCCAGCAGCTTGTACGGGTATAGCAATCAGCCCCAGCATTTT	CASSLYGYSNQPQHF
.	.	13	TRBV6-1	TRBJ1-2	TGTGCCGGAGCACTCGGTGCTTACTATGGCTACACCTTC	CAGALGAYYGYTF
TRBD1	few	14	TRBV5-1	TRBJ1-1	TGCGCCAGCAGCTCGGGACAGCCGAACACTGAAGCTTTCTTT	CASSSGQPNTEAFF
.	.	13	TRBV7-9	TRBJ2-4	TGTGCCAGCAGCCCTAACGTAAAAAACATTCAGTACTTC	CASSPNVKNIQYF
TRBD1	.	13	TRBV27	TRBJ2-7	TGTGCCAGCAGTTTTGGGGCAGGGGGCGGGCAGTACTTC	CASSFGAGGGQYF
.	.	17	TRBV6-1	TRBJ2-7	TGTGCCAGCAGTGACGGCCAGGGCCTCCCCCTTTTCTACGAGCAGTACTTC	CASSDGQGLPLFYEQYF
.	.	18	TRBV5-6	TRBJ1-6	TGTGCCAGCAGCTATAAGCCGGGCAGGCGCTCCTATAATTCACCCCTCCACTTT	CASSYKPGRRSYNSPLHF
.	.	16	TRBV7-9	TRBJ2-2	TGTGCCAGCAGCGGGACCGGGACTCGAGGCGCCGGGGAGCTGTTTTTT	CASSGTGTRGAGELFF
TRBD1	.	14	TRBV5-4	TRBJ1-1	TGTGCCAGCAGCGGGACAGGGAAGAACACTGAAGCTTTCTTT	CASSGTGKNTEAFF
.	.	15	TRBV7-2	TRBJ1-1	TGTGCCAGCAGGATTAAGGGTGGAGAGAACACTGAAGCTTTCTTT	CASRIKGGENTEAFF
.	.	15	TRBV7-8	TRBJ1-4	TGTGCCAGCAGCTTAGCGGTCTTTACAACGGAAAAACTGTTTTTT	CASSLAVFTTEKLFF
.	.	12	TRBV6-6	TRBJ2-7	TGTGCCAGCGGACAGAGTACCTACGAGCAGTACTTC	CASGQSTYEQYF
.	.	13	TRBV7-6	TRBJ1-2	TGTGCCAGCAGCTCAACAGGGAACTATGGCTACACCTTC	CASSSTGNYGYTF
.	.	17	TRBV5-3	TRBJ1-4	TGTGCCAGAAGCTTGGAGACGGATCAAAGTCCTCTTGGAAAACTGTTTTTT	CARSLETDQSPLGKLFF
.	once	12	TRBV12-5	TRBJ2-7	TGTGCTAGTGGCCTGATAACCTACGAGCAGTACTTC	CASGLITYEQYF